The table lists the clone carrying this T cell receptor beta chain with many counts. The junction departs from germline at one end; a sequencing error may be responsible. The CDR3 contains 14 residues. Germline lookup yields CDR1 SSHAT and CDR2 FNYEAQ (reference sequence). This specimen belongs to a study of early T cells in non-severe SARS-CoV-2 infection. As part of library construction, unique molecular identifiers were attached to individual cDNA molecules. TCRdb itself ran the 5' RACE reads through MiXCR, one entry per CDR3 protein. The table shows approximately 56,000 distinct CDR3 sequences, with roughly 9.6% occurring only once.

Sample: whole blood. The chain carries TRBV7-7 and TRBJ2-7; 12 nucleotides line up with TRBD2. The source is an adult who was a healthcare worker with PCR-confirmed SARS-CoV-2 infection or an uninfected control (not recorded which). The CDR3 region has the DNA TGTGCTAGCAGCGCTAGCGGGGGGGCCTCCGAGCAGTACTTC. It specifies CASSASGGASEQYF. The full variable domain, in which reference TRBV7-7 and TRBJ2-7 provide the parts outside the CDR3, is GAGVSQSPRYKVTKRGQDVTLRCDPISSHATLYWYQQALGQGPEFLTYFNYEAQPDKSGLPSDRFSAERPEGSISTLTIQRTEQRDSAMYRCASSASGGASEQYFGPGTRLTVT.